This TCR beta chain was profiled in a study of blood T cell repertoires in COVID-19. As for the study in general: From the United States, Italy and Spain came samples of acute and convalescent COVID-19. From T cells, B-cell-depleted T cells, or PBMCs came the material, which was cDNA or gDNA.

In the original processing: It was from reference gene primer amplification that nucleated cell counts were estimated. Clones were read by immunoSEQ multiplex PCR, and TCRdb kept only the in-frame ones, dropping some. Clone size and V and J calls were adopted from that table, with D and trimming inferred from the DNA. The sample records around 140,000 clones, about 87% being singletons. The V gene's germline CDR1 is KGHDR and CDR2 SFDVKD. Trimming shortened V by 5 bases and J by 4 bases, and 13 bases separated the two germline ends. This CDR3 region has 14 residues. Seattle cases were enrolled at active infection and followed longitudinally.

The sample consisted of peripheral blood. The receptor's source is a human donor with COVID-19, enrolled during active disease. The donor label of this sample is uncertain. This chain uses TRBV24-1 with TRBJ1-2, with a tentative D call TRBD1 (6 bases). This chain's CDR3 is CATSGGGDGYGYTF. The CDR3 DNA sequence: TGTGCCACCAGTGGAGGGGGGGATGGCTATGGCTACACCTTC.